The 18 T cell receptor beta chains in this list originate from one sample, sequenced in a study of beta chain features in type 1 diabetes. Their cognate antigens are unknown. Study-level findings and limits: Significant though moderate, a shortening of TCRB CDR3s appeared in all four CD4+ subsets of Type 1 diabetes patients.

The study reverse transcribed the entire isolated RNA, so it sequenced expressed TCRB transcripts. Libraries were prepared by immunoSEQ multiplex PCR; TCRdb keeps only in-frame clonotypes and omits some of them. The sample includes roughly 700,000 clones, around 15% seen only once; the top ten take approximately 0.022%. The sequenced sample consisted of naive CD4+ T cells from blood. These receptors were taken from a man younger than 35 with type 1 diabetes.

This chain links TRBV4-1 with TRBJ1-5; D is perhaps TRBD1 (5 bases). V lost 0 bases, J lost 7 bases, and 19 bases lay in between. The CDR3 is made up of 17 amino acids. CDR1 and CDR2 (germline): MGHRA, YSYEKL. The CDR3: CASSQDMGPGSRQPQHF. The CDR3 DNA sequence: TGCGCCAGCAGCCAAGATATGGGCCCAGGGAGCAGGCAGCCCCAGCATTTT.

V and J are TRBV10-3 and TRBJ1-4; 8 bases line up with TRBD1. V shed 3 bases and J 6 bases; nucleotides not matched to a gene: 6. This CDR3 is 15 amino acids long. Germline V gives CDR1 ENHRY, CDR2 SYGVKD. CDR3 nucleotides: TGTGCCATCAGTGACGGACAGGGAAGTGATGAAAAACTGTTTTTT. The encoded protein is CAISDGQGSDEKLFF.

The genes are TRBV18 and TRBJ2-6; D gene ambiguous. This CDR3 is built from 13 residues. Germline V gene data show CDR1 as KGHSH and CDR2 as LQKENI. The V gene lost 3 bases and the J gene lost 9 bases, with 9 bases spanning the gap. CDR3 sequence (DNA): TGTGCCAGCTCACCTAATAGGAACAACGTCCTGACTTTC. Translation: CASSPNRNNVLTF.

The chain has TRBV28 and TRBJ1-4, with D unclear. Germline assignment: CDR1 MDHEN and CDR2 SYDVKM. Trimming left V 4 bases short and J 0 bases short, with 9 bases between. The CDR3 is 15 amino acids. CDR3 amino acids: CASSWQAPTNEKLFF. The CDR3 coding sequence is TGTGCCAGCAGTTGGCAGGCTCCAACTAATGAAAAACTGTTTTTT.

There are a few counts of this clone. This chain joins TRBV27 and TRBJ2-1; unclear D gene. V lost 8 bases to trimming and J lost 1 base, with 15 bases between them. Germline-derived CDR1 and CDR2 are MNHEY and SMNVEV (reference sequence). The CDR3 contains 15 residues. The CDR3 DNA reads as TGTGCCAGCGGTCGGACCTCCGAGTCCTACAATGAGCAGTTCTTC. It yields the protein CASGRTSESYNEQFF.

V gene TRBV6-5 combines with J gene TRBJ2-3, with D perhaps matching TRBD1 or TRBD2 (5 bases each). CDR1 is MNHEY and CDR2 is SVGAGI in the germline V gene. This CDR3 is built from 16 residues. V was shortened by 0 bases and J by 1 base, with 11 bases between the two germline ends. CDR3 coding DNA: TGTGCCAGCAGTTACTCGTGGGACGGCCGCACAGATACGCAGTATTTT. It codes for CASSYSWDGRTDTQYF.

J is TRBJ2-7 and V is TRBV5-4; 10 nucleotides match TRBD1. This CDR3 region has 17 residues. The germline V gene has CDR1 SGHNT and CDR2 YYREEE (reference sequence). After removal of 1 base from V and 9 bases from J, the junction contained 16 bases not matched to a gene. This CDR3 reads CASSLIPERDRGRAQYF. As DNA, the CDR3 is TGTGCCAGCAGCTTGATCCCAGAGCGTGACAGGGGGCGCGCGCAGTACTTC.

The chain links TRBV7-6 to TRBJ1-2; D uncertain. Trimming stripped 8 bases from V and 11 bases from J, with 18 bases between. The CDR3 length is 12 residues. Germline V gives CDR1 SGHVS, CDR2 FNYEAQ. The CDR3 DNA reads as TGTGCCAGCCGAAACGGCAGACCTTCTTACACCTTC. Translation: CASRNGRPSYTF.

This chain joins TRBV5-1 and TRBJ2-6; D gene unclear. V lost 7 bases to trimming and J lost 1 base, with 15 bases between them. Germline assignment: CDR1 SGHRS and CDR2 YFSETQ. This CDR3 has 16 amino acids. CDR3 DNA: TGCGCCAGCTACCCGGTTCATGGATCTGGGGCCAACGTCCTGACTTTC. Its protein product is CASYPVHGSGANVLTF. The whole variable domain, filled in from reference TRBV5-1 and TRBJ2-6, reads KAGVTQTPRYLIKTRGQQVTLSCSPISGHRSVSWYQQTPGQGLQFLFEYFSETQRNKGNFPGRFSGRQFSNSRSEMNVSTLELGDSALYLCASYPVHGSGANVLTFGAGSRLTVL.

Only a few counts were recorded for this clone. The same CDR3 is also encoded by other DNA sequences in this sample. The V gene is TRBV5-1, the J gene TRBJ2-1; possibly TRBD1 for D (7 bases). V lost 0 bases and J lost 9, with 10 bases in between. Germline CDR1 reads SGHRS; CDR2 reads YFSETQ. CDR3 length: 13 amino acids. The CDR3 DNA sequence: TGCGCCAGCAGCTTGGGACAGGGAGGTGAGCAGTTCTTC. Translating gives CASSLGQGGEQFF.

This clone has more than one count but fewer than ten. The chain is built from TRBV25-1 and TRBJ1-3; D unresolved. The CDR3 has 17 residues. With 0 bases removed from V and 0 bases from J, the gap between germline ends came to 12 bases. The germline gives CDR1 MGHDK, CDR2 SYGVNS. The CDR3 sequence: CASSEYKGEGSGNTIYF. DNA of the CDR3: TGTGCCAGCAGTGAATATAAAGGCGAAGGCTCTGGAAACACCATATATTTT.

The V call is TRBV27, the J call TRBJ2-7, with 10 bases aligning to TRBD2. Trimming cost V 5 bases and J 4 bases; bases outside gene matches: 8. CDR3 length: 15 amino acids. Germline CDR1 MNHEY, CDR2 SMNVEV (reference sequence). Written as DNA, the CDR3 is TGTGCCAGCAGTCGCCGGTTAGCGGGGGGTTACGAGCAGTACTTC. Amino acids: CASSRRLAGGYEQYF.

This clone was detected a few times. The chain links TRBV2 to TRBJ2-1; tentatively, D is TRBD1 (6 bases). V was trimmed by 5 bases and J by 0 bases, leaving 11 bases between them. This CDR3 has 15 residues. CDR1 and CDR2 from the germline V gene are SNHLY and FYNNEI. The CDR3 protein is CASSTQGLSYNEQFF. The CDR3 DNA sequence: TGTGCCAGCAGTACACAGGGTCTCTCCTACAATGAGCAGTTCTTC.

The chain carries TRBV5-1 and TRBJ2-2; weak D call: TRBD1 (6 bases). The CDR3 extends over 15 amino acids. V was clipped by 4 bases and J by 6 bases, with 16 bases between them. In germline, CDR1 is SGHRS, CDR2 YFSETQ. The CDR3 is CASSLQGLVAGELFF. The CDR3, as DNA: TGCGCCAGCAGCCTACAGGGCCTGGTGGCCGGGGAGCTGTTTTTT.

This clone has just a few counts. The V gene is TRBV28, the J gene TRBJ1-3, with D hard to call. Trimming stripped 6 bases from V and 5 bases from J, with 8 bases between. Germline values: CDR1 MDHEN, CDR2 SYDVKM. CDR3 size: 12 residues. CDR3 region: CASSPTRNTIYF. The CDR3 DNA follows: TGTGCCAGCAGCCCTACACGAAACACCATATATTTT.

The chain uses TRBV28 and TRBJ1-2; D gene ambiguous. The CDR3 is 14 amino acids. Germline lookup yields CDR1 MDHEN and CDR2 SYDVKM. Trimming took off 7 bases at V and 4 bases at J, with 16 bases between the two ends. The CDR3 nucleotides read TGTGCCAGCACCCCCTCCGGGTCTCTCTATGGCTACACCTTC. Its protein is CASTPSGSLYGYTF.

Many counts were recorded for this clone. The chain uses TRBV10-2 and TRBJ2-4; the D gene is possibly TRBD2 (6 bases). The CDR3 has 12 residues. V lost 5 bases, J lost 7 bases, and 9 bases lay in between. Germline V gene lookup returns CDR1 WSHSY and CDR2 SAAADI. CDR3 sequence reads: CASSRLDNIQYF. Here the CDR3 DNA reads TGCGCCAGCAGTCGACTAGACAACATTCAGTACTTC.

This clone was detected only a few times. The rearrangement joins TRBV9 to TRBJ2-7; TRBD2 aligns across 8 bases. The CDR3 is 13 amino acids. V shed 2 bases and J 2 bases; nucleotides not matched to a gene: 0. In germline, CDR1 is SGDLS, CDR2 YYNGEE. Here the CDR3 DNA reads TGTGCCAGCAGCGTGGGACTAGCCTACGAGCAGTACTTC. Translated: CASSVGLAYEQYF.